Listed here are 23 T cell receptor beta chains from one sample, sequenced in a study of control samples from healthy donors and cancer patients. This table comes from immunoSEQ multiplex PCR, and its TCRdb copy is limited to in-frame clones, with some not included. The sample carries around 100,000 clones, approximately 90% recorded once. Sequencing was carried out using PBMCs. These receptors originate from a man in his fifties or sixties with lung cancer.

This sequence joins TRBV6-6 and TRBJ1-6; D remains ambiguous. The CDR3 runs 15 residues. V lost 5 bases to trimming and J lost 7 bases, with 15 bases between them. Germline loops: CDR1 MNHNY, CDR2 SVGAGI (reference sequence). The CDR3 protein is CASSDWATFNSPLHF. CDR3 nucleotide sequence: TGTGCCAGCAGTGACTGGGCCACCTTCAATTCACCCCTCCACTTT.

This clone showed up just a few times. V is TRBV11-2 and J is TRBJ1-1; D is undetermined. Per germline, CDR1 SGHAT and CDR2 FQNNGV. This CDR3 has 14 residues. V dropped 4 bases and J dropped 1 base, with 10 bases sitting between them. In DNA form, the CDR3 reads TGTGCCAGCAGCTCCCGTCGGGGGAACACTGAAGCTTTCTTT. This encodes CASSSRRGNTEAFF.

CDR3 nucleotide sequence: TGCGCCAGCAGCTTGTTTTCGCAGGAGGGTGAAAAACTGTTTTTT. It encodes CASSLFSQEGEKLFF. The chain combines TRBV5-1 with TRBJ1-4; D remains ambiguous. The CDR3 spans 15 residues. Germline-derived CDR1 and CDR2 are SGHRS and YFSETQ. With 1 base removed from V and 7 bases from J, the gap between germline ends came to 14 bases.

The CDR3 DNA sequence: TGCGCCAGCAGCTTGGAAGACGGTGACACAGATACGCAGTATTTT. Encoded protein: CASSLEDGDTDTQYF. The chain employs TRBV5-1 and TRBJ2-3; D is unclear. V lost 0 bases and J 2 bases, leaving 10 bases between the germline ends. The CDR3 contains 15 residues. CDR1 is SGHRS, CDR2 YFSETQ, per germline.

This clone was seen just once. This chain joins TRBV19 and TRBJ1-1; D might be TRBD1 (6 bases). The ends were cut back, 6 bases at V and 1 base at J, with 12 bases in the middle. In germline, CDR1 is LNHDA, CDR2 SQIVND (reference sequence). This CDR3 spans 14 amino acids. The CDR3 is CASRGSTGNTEAFF. The CDR3 coding sequence is TGTGCCAGTAGAGGATCGACAGGGAACACTGAAGCTTTCTTT.

This clone has just one count. The genes are TRBV24-1 and TRBJ1-2; no definite D call. CDR3 length: 12 amino acids. Germline lookup yields CDR1 KGHDR and CDR2 SFDVKD. With 5 bases removed from V and 8 bases from J, the gap between germline ends came to 11 bases. CDR3 in DNA: TGTGCCACCAGTGCCACCGGTATGGGCTACACCTTC. This encodes CATSATGMGYTF.

V usage is TRBV6-5 and J usage is TRBJ2-4; 10 bases match TRBD1. Per germline, CDR1 MNHEY and CDR2 SVGAGI. The ends lost 2 bases at V and 9 bases at J; junction bases unmatched: 4. CDR3 size: 14 residues. CDR3 DNA sequence: TGTGCCAGCAGTTACGGGGGACAGGGGAGCATTCAGTACTTC. Translating it yields CASSYGGQGSIQYF.

The chain has TRBV6-4 and TRBJ2-1; D is perhaps TRBD2 (6 bases). The CDR3 has 13 amino acids. CDR1 and CDR2 from the germline V gene are MRHNA and SNTAGT. V lost 1 base, J lost 10 bases, and 11 bases lay in between. The CDR3 sequence is CASSDYGGNEQFF. In DNA form, the CDR3 reads TGTGCCAGCAGTGACTATGGGGGGAACGAGCAGTTCTTC.

The chain joins TRBV5-1 to TRBJ2-7; no clear D gene. CDR1 and CDR2 from the germline V gene are SGHRS and YFSETQ. This CDR3 spans 14 amino acids. V gave up 0 bases and J gave up 3 bases, with 10 bases separating them. Here the CDR3 reads CASSLAHGNYEQYF. The CDR3 nucleotides are TGCGCCAGCAGCTTGGCTCACGGCAACTACGAGCAGTACTTC. Full variable domain (outside the CDR3, taken from reference TRBV5-1 and TRBJ2-7): KAGVTQTPRYLIKTRGQQVTLSCSPISGHRSVSWYQQTPGQGLQFLFEYFSETQRNKGNFPGRFSGRQFSNSRSEMNVSTLELGDSALYLCASSLAHGNYEQYFGPGTRLTVT.

This rearrangement joins TRBV10-2 to TRBJ1-1, with a possible D match to TRBD1 (5 bases). The germline V and J ends were trimmed by 3 bases and 4 bases, with 15 bases remaining between them. The germline V gene has CDR1 WSHSY and CDR2 SAAADI. The CDR3 has 15 residues. CDR3 loop: CASSEDLGQGTEAFF. Written as DNA, the CDR3 is TGCGCCAGCAGTGAAGATCTGGGGCAGGGCACTGAAGCTTTCTTT.

This clone was picked up many times. The rearrangement joins TRBV27 to TRBJ1-1; tentatively, D is TRBD1 (5 bases). Trimming took off 1 base at V and 5 bases at J, with 8 bases between the two ends. Germline V gene lookup returns CDR1 MNHEY and CDR2 SMNVEV (reference sequence). The CDR3 is 13 amino acids. The CDR3 nucleotides are TGTGCCAGCAGTTTATGGTGGGGGACTGAAGCTTTCTTT. Protein sequence: CASSLWWGTEAFF.

The chain carries TRBV29-1 and TRBJ2-3; maybe TRBD2 (6 bases). Germline V gives CDR1 SQVTM, CDR2 ANQGSEA. V was trimmed by 5 bases and J by 1 base, leaving 16 bases between them. This CDR3 spans 15 amino acids. CDR3 DNA: TGCAGCGTTACCGGTGGGGGACTGGGCACAGATACGCAGTATTTT. Protein product: CSVTGGGLGTDTQYF.

CDR3 protein: CASSLEGPSGANVLTF. In nucleotides, the CDR3 is TGTGCCAGCAGCTTGGAGGGTCCCTCTGGGGCCAACGTCCTGACTTTC. V usage is TRBV5-6 and J usage is TRBJ2-6; D remains ambiguous. Germline V CDR1 and CDR2: SGHDT, YYEEEE. The CDR3 spans 16 residues. V was shortened by 0 bases and J by 0 bases, with 7 bases between the two germline ends.

V and J are TRBV18 and TRBJ1-4; 12 nucleotides align to TRBD1. The CDR3 covers 16 residues. Germline V gene lookup returns CDR1 KGHSH and CDR2 LQKENI. V was clipped by 6 bases and J by 8 bases; unmatched bases: 10. Here the CDR3 reads CASSRDRGLYGEKLFF. In DNA, the CDR3 is TGTGCCAGCTCCCGGGACAGGGGGCTTTATGGAGAAAAACTGTTTTTT.

The J gene is TRBJ1-4, the V gene TRBV11-3, with D hard to call. Germline V gives CDR1 SGHNT, CDR2 YENEEA. Trimming cost V 1 base and J 4 bases, with 10 bases left between them. This CDR3 region has 15 residues. Here the CDR3 DNA reads TGTGCCAGCAGCTTAGGCGCAGGTTATAATGAAAAACTGTTTTTT. It is translated as CASSLGAGYNEKLFF.

The chain combines TRBV5-1 with TRBJ2-1; 8 bases fit TRBD2. This CDR3 has 15 residues. Germline-derived CDR1 and CDR2 are SGHRS and YFSETQ. The V gene end was trimmed by 0 bases and the J gene end by 10 bases; junction bases not matched to a gene: 9. The CDR3 protein is CASSLVSGGPNEQFF. DNA for the CDR3: TGCGCCAGCAGCTTGGTATCGGGGGGGCCCAACGAGCAGTTCTTC. Full variable domain (remainder filled in from reference TRBV5-1 and TRBJ2-1): KAGVTQTPRYLIKTRGQQVTLSCSPISGHRSVSWYQQTPGQGLQFLFEYFSETQRNKGNFPGRFSGRQFSNSRSEMNVSTLELGDSALYLCASSLVSGGPNEQFFGPGTRLTVL.

Only one count was recorded for this clone. This chain links TRBV6-4 with TRBJ1-2, with a weak D call TRBD1 (5 bases). Per the germline V gene, CDR1 is MRHNA and CDR2 is SNTAGT. The V end lost 2 bases, the J end lost 4 bases, and 23 bases lay between the germline ends. The CDR3 covers 18 residues. This CDR3 is CASSDAPGQPRDVYGYTF. The CDR3 DNA is TGTGCCAGCAGTGACGCCCCGGGGCAGCCTAGAGACGTCTATGGCTACACCTTC.

The chain couples TRBV5-1 to TRBJ1-6; 7 bases align to TRBD1. The CDR3 consists of 14 residues. CDR1 is SGHRS and CDR2 is YFSETQ in the germline V gene. V lost 1 base, J lost 7 bases, and 2 bases stayed unmatched. The CDR3 nucleotides read TGCGCCAGCAGCTTGACAGGGGACAATTCACCCCTCCACTTT. Translating gives CASSLTGDNSPLHF.

The genes are TRBV4-1 and TRBJ2-3; 8 bases map to TRBD2. Looked up from germline, CDR1 is MGHRA and CDR2 is YSYEKL. V gave up 3 bases and J gave up 2 bases; unmatched junction bases: 4. This CDR3 has 15 amino acids. The CDR3 DNA reads TGCGCCAGCAGCCAGGGGCGGGGGGTCACAGATACGCAGTATTTT. This gives the protein CASSQGRGVTDTQYF.

CDR3 nucleotides: TGTGCCAGCAGTGACCCCGATTCGGGAAACATGAACACTGAAGCTTTCTTT. Its translation is CASSDPDSGNMNTEAFF. This rearrangement joins TRBV6-4 to TRBJ1-1; D gene unclear. Deletions cut 2 bases from V and 0 bases from J, with 16 bases between. The germline V gene encodes CDR1 MRHNA and CDR2 SNTAGT. There are 17 residues in the CDR3.

The chain employs TRBV12-2 and TRBJ2-3; the D call TRBD1 from the table was never checked on the DNA. TRBV12-2 is a listed pseudogene. The CDR3 spans 16 residues. For the CDR3, the DNA is TGTGCAAGTCGCTCGTCGACAGGAACTAGCACAGATACGCAGTATTTT. Translation gives CASRSSTGTSTDTQYF.

This rearrangement joins TRBV18 to TRBJ1-2; D call uncertain. Trimming took off 0 bases at V and 2 bases at J, with 7 bases between the two ends. The CDR3 totals 14 residues. The V gene's germline CDR1 is KGHSH and CDR2 LQKENI. The CDR3 DNA reads as TGTGCCAGCTCACCACCTTCCGGGAACTATGGCTACACCTTC. Translation gives CASSPPSGNYGYTF.

The chain recombines TRBV9 with TRBJ2-7, with D possibly matching TRBD1 (6 bases). Trimming took off 0 bases at V and 4 bases at J, with 14 bases between the two ends. Per germline, CDR1 SGDLS and CDR2 YYNGEE. The CDR3 extends over 15 amino acids. The CDR3 nucleotides are TGTGCCAGCAGCGTAGCGGCAGGGGCCAAGTACGAGCAGTACTTC. This sequence encodes CASSVAAGAKYEQYF.